The TCR beta chain described here comes from a study of a mutant IDH1 vaccine in newly diagnosed glioma. A remark on this clone: Its antigen remains unidentified.

V lost 1 base to trimming and J lost 0 bases, with 10 bases between them. The CDR3 runs to 16 residues. Germline CDR1 SGHVS, CDR2 FQNEAQ. Generated by immunoSEQ multiplex PCR, the TCRdb table keeps only in-frame clones and is missing some. Of tens of thousands of clones in the sample, 82% were seen once. The time point denotes: week 47, end of study. What each vaccine dose contained was 300 ug of mutant IDH1 20-mer peptide, accompanied by topical imiquimod. V is TRBV7-8 and J is TRBJ1-5, with D uncertain. The sequencing here drew on PBMCs, taken from a glioma patient whose treatment included an IDH1 peptide vaccine. The receptor's source is a man younger than 35 with glioma. Some clones in this sample may be carry-over from other donors' samples. The CDR3 coding sequence is TGTGCCAGCAGCTTAGAAGGCCGGAATAGCAATCAGCCCCAGCATTTT. It is translated as CASSLEGRNSNQPQHF.